This T cell receptor beta chain was sequenced for a study of blood T cell repertoires in COVID-19. Study details: Spain, Italy and the United States supplied samples that represented acute and convalescent COVID-19. In each case, the material was cDNA or gDNA derived from T cells, B-cell-depleted T cells, or PBMCs.

This CDR3 comprises 16 residues. In the authors' workflow: Nucleated cell number was recorded as an estimate derived from reference gene primer amplification. Produced via immunoSEQ multiplex PCR; TCRdb's table is partial and in-frame only. The V and J calls and clone size are taken from that table; D and trimming were inferred from the DNA. Altogether about 65,000 clones are present, over 75% being singletons, with the ten largest covering under 15%. Sequencing was carried out using peripheral blood. The J gene is TRBJ1-3, the V gene TRBV21-1. TRBV21-1 has pseudogene status. The clonotype originates from a man older than 75 with acute or convalescent COVID-19. CDR3 bases: TGTGCCAGCAGCCACCCCCGTAAGAGCTCTGGAAACACCATATATTTT. Protein: CASSHPRKSSGNTIYF.